This TCR beta chain was identified in a study of T cells in Graves' hyperthyroidism and ophthalmopathy. In the ophthalmopathy cohort, Clinical Activity Score was at least 3, NOSPECS grade at least 4, and duration under 3 months. Pregnant or lactating patients were excluded, as were those with uncontrolled infection or other autoimmune disease. Diagnostic assessment was based on clinical symptoms, serum thyroxine and TRAb, thyroid ultrasound and orbital computed tomography. The study, taken as a whole, reports: Clonotypes that were expanded in thyroid above 0.001 mostly appeared in blood too.

V lost 2 bases and J lost 9, with 11 bases in between. The CDR3 is 13 residues long. Germline V gives CDR1 MNHEY, CDR2 SVGAGI. There were TCR beta CDR3 regions amplified from RNA transcripts. HTBI primers were used for first-round RT-PCR of the TCR CDR3. A single record per CDR3 protein comes from TCRdb applying MiXCR to the multiplex PCR reads. The data hold hundreds of thousands of distinct CDR3 sequences, with roughly 20% observed a single time. This clonotype was seen a few times. Its antigen is unknown. The sample was blood. The chain has TRBV6-5 and TRBJ1-5; tentative D call: TRBD1 (5 bases). This TCR was sampled from a man under 40 with Graves' ophthalmopathy. The CDR3 DNA reads TGTGCCAGCAGTTACGGGGCTGGGTGGCCCCAGCATTTT. Amino acids: CASSYGAGWPQHF.